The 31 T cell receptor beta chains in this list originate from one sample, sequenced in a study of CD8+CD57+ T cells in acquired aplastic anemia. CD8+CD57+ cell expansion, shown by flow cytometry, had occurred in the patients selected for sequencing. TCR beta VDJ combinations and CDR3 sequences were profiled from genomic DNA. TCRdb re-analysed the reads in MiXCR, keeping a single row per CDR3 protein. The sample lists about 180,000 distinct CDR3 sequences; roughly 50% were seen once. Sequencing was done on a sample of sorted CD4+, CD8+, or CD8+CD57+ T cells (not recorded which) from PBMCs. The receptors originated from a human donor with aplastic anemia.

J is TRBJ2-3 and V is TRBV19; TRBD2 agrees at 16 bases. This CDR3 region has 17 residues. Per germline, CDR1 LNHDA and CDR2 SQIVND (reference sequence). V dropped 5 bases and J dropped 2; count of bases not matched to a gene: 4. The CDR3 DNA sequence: TGTGCCAGTAGTCCCGGGACTAGCGGGGGGGACACAGATACGCAGTATTTT. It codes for CASSPGTSGGDTDTQYF.

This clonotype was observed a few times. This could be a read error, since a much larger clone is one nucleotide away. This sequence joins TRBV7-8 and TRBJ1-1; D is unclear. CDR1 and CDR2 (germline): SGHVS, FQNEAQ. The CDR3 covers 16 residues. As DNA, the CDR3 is TGTGCCAGCAGCTTAGTGGCCGGCCGGCTGAACACTGACGCTTTCTTT. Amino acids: CASSLVAGRLNTDAFF.

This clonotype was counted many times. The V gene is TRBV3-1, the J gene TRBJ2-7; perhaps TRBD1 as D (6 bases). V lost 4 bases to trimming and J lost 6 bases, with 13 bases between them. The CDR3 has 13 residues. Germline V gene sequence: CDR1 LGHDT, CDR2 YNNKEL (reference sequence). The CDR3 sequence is CASSLTGRFEQYF. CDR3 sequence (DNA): TGTGCCAGCAGCCTGACAGGTCGTTTCGAGCAGTACTTC.

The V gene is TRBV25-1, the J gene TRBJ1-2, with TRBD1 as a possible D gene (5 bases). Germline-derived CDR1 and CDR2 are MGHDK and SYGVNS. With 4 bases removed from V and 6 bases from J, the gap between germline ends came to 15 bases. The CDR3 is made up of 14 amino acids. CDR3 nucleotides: TGTGCCAGCAGTGCCCAAAGAGGAGGGGATGGCTACACCTTC. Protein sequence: CASSAQRGGDGYTF.

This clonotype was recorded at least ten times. CDR3 in amino acids: CSAKQGLAGGYNEQFF. The DNA of the CDR3 is TGCAGTGCTAAACAGGGACTAGCGGGGGGTTACAATGAGCAGTTCTTC. The chain uses TRBV20-1 and TRBJ2-1, with TRBD2 identical over 15 bases. V was clipped by 4 bases and J by 4 bases; unmatched bases: 5. The CDR3 has 16 amino acids. The germline gives CDR1 DFQATT, CDR2 SNEGSKA (reference sequence).

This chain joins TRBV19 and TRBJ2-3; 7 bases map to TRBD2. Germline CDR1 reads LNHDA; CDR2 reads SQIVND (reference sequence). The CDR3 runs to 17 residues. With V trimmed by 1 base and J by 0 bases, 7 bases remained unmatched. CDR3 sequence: CASSIGGAGTSTDTQYF. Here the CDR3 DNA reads TGTGCCAGTAGTATAGGGGGAGCGGGGACCAGCACAGATACGCAGTATTTT.

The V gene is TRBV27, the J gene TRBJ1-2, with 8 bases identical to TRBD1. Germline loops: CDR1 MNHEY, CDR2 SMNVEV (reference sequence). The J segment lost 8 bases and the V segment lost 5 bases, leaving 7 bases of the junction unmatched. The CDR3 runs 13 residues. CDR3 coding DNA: TGTGCCAGCAGTCTACAGGGGGTGGGCGGCTACACCTTC. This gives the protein CASSLQGVGGYTF.

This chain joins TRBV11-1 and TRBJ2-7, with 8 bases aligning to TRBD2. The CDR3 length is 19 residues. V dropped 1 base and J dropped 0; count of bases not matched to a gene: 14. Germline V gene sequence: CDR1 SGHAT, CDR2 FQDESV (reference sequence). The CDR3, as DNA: TGTGCCAGCAGCTTAGTAGGGGGTAGCGGGGCCCTGGGCTCCTACGAGCAGTACTTC. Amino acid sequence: CASSLVGGSGALGSYEQYF.

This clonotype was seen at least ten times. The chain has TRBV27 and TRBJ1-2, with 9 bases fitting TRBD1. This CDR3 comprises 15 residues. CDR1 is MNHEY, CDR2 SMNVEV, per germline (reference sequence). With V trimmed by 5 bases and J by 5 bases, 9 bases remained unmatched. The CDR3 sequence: CASSGTGTGYYGYTF. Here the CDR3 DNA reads TGTGCCAGCAGTGGAACCGGGACAGGGTATTATGGCTACACCTTC.

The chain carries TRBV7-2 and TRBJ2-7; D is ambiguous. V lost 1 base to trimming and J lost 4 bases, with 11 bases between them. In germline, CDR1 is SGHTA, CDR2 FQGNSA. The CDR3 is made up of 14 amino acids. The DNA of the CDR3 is TGTGCCAGCAGCTTAGGCTCACCCAATTACGAGCAGTACTTC. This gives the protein CASSLGSPNYEQYF.

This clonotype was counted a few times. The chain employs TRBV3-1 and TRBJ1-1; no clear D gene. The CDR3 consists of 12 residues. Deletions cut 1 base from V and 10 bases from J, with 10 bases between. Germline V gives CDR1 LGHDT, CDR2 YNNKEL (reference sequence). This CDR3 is CASSQALSGAFF. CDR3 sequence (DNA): TGTGCCAGCAGCCAAGCTTTATCGGGAGCTTTCTTT. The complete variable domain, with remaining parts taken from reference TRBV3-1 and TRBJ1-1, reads DTAVSQTPKYLVTQMGNDKSIKCEQNLGHDTMYWYKQDSKKFLKIMFSYNNKELIINETVPNRFSPKSPDKAHLNLHINSLELGDSAVYFCASSQALSGAFFGQGTRLTVV.

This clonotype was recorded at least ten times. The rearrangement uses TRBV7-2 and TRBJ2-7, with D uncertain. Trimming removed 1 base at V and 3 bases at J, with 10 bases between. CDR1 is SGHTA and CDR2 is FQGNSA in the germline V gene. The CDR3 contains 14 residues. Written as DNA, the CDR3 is TGTGCCAGCAGCTTAGAAGACGGCTTCTACGAGCAGTACTTC. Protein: CASSLEDGFYEQYF.

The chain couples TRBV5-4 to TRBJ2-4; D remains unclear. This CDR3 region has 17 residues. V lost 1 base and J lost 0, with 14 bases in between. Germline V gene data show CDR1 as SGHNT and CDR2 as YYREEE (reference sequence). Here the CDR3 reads CASSLPRTGLAKNIQYF. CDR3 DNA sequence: TGTGCCAGCAGCTTGCCTCGAACCGGGCTAGCCAAAAACATTCAGTACTTC. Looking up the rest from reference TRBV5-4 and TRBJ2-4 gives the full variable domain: ETGVTQSPTHLIKTRGQQVTLRCSSQSGHNTVSWYQQALGQGPQFIFQYYREEENGRGNFPPRFSGLQFPNYSSELNVNALELDDSALYLCASSLPRTGLAKNIQYFGAGTRLSVL.

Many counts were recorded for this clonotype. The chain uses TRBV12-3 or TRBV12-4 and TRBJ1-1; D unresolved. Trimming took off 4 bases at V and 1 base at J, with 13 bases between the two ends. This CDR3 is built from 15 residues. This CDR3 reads CASSSRSEGNTEAFF. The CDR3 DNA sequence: TGTGCCAGCAGTTCCCGTAGTGAGGGGAACACTGAAGCTTTCTTT.

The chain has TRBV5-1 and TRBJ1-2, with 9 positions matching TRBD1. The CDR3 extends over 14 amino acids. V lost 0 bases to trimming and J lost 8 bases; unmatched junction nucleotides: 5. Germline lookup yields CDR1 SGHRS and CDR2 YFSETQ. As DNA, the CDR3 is TGCGCCAGCAGCTTGGTACAGGGGGCCTGGGGCTACACCTTC. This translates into CASSLVQGAWGYTF. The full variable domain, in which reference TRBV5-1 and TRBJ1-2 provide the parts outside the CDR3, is KAGVTQTPRYLIKTRGQQVTLSCSPISGHRSVSWYQQTPGQGLQFLFEYFSETQRNKGNFPGRFSGRQFSNSRSEMNVSTLELGDSALYLCASSLVQGAWGYTFGSGTRLTVV.

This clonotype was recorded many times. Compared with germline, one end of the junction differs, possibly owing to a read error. In nucleotides, the CDR3 is TGCGCCAACAGCCAAGACAGGGCTTACGAGCAGTACTTC. As protein: CANSQDRAYEQYF. The gene calls are TRBV4-3 and TRBJ2-7; 7 bases are shared with TRBD1. The CDR3 is 13 residues long. The germline V gene encodes CDR1 LGHNA and CDR2 YSLEER.

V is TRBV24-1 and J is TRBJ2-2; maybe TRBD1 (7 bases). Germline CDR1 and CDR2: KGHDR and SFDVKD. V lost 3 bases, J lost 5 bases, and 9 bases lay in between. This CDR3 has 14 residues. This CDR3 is CATSDAGGTGELFF. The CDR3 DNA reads TGTGCCACCAGTGATGCAGGGGGGACCGGGGAGCTGTTTTTT.

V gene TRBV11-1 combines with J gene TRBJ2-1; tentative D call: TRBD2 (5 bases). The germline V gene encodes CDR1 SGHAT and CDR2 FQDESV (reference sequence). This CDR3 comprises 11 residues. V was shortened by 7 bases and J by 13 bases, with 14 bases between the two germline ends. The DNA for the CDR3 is TGTGCCAGCACCTCCCACACGGGACAGTTCTTC. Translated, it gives CASTSHTGQFF.

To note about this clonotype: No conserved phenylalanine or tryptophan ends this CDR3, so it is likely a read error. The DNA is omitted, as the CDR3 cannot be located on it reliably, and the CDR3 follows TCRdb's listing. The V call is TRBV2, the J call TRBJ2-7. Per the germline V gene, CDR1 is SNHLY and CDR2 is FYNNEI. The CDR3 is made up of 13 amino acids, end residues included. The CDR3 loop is CASSDPRSYERYL.

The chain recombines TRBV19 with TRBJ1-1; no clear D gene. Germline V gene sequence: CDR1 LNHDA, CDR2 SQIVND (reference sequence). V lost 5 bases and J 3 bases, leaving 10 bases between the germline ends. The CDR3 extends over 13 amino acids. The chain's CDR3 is CASSSGRYTEAFF. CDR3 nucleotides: TGTGCCAGTAGTTCAGGACGTTACACTGAAGCTTTCTTT.

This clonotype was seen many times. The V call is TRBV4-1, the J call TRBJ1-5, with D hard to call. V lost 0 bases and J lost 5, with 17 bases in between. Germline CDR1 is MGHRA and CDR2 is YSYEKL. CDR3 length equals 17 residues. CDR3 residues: CASSQDAAVKKDQPQHF. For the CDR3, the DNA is TGCGCCAGCAGCCAAGATGCAGCAGTAAAGAAGGATCAGCCCCAGCATTTT.

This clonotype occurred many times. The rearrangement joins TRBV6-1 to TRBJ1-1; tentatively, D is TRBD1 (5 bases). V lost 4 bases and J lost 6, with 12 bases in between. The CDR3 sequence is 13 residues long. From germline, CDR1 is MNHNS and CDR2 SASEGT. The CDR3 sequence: CASSGSQQAEAFF. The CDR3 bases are TGTGCCAGCAGTGGCTCGCAACAGGCTGAAGCTTTCTTT.

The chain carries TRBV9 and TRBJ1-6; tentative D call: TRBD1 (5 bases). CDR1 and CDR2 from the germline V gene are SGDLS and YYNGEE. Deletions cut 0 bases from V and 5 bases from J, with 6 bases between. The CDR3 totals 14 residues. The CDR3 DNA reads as TGTGCCAGCAGCGTAGGGGGGGATAATTCACCCCTCCACTTT. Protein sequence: CASSVGGDNSPLHF.

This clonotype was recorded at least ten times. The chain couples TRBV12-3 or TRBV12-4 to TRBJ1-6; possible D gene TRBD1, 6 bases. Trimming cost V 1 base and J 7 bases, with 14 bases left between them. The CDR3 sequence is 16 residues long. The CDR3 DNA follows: TGTGCCAGCAGTTTAGGGTTGGGGGGCGCGAATTCACCCCTCCACTTT. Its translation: CASSLGLGGANSPLHF.

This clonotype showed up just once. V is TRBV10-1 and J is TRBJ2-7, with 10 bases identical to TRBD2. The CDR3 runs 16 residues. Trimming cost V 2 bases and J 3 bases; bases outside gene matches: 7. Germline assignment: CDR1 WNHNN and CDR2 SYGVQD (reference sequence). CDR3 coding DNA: TGCGCCAGCAGTGAGACTAGCGGGGCCGTCATCTACGAGCAGTACTTC. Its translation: CASSETSGAVIYEQYF.

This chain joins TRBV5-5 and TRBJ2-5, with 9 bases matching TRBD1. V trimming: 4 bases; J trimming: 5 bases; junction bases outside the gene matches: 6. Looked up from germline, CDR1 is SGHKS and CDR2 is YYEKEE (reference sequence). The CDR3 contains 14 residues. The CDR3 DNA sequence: TGTGCCAGCAGCACCGGGACAGGGCGGGAGACCCAGTACTTC. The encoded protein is CASSTGTGRETQYF.

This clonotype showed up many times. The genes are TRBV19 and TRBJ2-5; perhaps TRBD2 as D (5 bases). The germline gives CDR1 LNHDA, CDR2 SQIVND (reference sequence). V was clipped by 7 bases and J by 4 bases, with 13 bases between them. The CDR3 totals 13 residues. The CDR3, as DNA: TGTGCCAGTACCCTTCCGGGGTCAGAGACCCAGTACTTC. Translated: CASTLPGSETQYF.

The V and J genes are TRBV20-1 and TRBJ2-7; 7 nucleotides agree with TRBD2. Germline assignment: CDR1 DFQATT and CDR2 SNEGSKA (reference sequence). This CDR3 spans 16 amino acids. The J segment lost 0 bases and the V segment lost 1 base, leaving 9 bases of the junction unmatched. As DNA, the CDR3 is TGCAGTGCTAGAGCCCCCCCAGCGGGGAGCTCCTACGAGCAGTACTTC. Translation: CSARAPPAGSSYEQYF.

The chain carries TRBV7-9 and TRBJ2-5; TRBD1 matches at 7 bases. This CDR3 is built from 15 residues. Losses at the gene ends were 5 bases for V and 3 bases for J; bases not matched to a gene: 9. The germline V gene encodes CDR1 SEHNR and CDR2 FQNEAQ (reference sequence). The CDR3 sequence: CASSTLRDREETQYF. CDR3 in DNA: TGTGCCAGCAGCACCCTCCGGGACAGAGAAGAGACCCAGTACTTC.

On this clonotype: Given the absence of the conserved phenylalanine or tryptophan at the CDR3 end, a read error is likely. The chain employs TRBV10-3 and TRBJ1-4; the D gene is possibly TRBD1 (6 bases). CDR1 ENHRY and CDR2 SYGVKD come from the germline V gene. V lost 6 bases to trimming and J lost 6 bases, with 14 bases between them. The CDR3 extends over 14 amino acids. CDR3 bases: TGTGCCATCAGCCAGGGGATGGGGGATGAAAAACTGTTTTTG. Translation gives CAISQGMGDEKLFL.

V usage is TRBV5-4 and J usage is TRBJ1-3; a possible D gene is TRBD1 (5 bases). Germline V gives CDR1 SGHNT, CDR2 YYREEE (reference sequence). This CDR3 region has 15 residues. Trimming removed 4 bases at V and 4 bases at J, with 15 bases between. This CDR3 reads CASSPGRAQGNTIYF. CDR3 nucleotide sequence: TGTGCCAGCAGCCCCGGCAGGGCCCAGGGAAACACCATATATTTT.